Given below is one T cell receptor (beta chain) in context. The junction departs from germline at one end; a sequencing error may be responsible. The record originates from a study of CD8 T cells in Susac syndrome. After extraction with the RNeasy kit, about 0.5 to 1 ug of the RNA was reverse transcribed using random hexamers. A single record per CDR3 protein comes from TCRdb applying MiXCR to the immunoSEQ multiplex PCR reads. The data show a few hundred thousand distinct CDR3 sequences, approximately 94% seen once. The length of the CDR3 is 12 residues. Per germline, CDR1 SQVTM and CDR2 ANQGSEA. CD8+ and CD4+ T cells circulating in blood were sequenced for TCR beta.

The TCR was taken from a human donor with Susac syndrome. Sequenced sample: CD4+ T cells from PBMCs. The rearrangement joins TRBV29-1 to TRBJ1-1; D is possibly TRBD1 (5 bases). CDR3 loop: CSVWGLNTEASF. The CDR3 DNA is TGCAGCGTTTGGGGGTTGAACACTGAAGCTTCCTTT.